Presented here are 27 T cell receptor beta chains from one specimen sequenced in a study of post-analysis software for immune sequencing data. Study results and caveats: In patients, roughly five TRBV segments were more frequent than in controls, with TRBV5-6, TRBV5-1 and TRBV20-1 among them.

Prepared TCR beta cDNA libraries contained unique molecular identifiers. TCRdb re-analysed the PCR reads in MiXCR, keeping a single row per CDR3 protein. The table includes roughly 580,000 distinct CDR3 sequences, about 44% detected once. Their recognized antigens are unknown. The sample taken for sequencing was blood. Receptors originate from a girl aged 10-17 years with multiple sclerosis.

The genes are TRBV5-1 and TRBJ2-5, with TRBD2 identical over 7 bases. Germline V lookup: CDR1 SGHRS, CDR2 YFSETQ. This CDR3 spans 16 amino acids. V trimming: 4 bases; J trimming: 0 bases; junction bases outside the gene matches: 9. CDR3 residues: CASSRGSGTYQETQYF. CDR3 nucleotides: TGCGCCAGCAGCCGGGGCAGCGGGACGTACCAAGAGACCCAGTACTTC.

The V call is TRBV12-3 or TRBV12-4, the J call TRBJ2-3; D is ambiguous. Trimming pared 0 bases from V and 12 bases from J, leaving 10 bases between. The CDR3 has 12 amino acids. For the CDR3, the DNA is TGTGCCAGCAGTTTAGCCAACGGTGATCAGTATTTT. This translates into CASSLANGDQYF.

The gene calls are TRBV4-1 and TRBJ2-1, with D possibly being TRBD1 (6 bases). CDR1 is MGHRA and CDR2 is YSYEKL in the germline V gene. Trimming removed 6 bases at V and 8 bases at J, with 26 bases between. This CDR3 comprises 17 residues. This CDR3 reads CASRLQGSRLTTHEQFF. The CDR3 nucleotides are TGCGCCAGCAGACTACAGGGATCCCGACTGACTACCCATGAGCAGTTCTTC.

The chain employs TRBV3-1 and TRBJ2-3; no clear D gene. V lost 3 bases and J 6 bases, leaving 10 bases between the germline ends. Per germline, CDR1 LGHDT and CDR2 YNNKEL (reference sequence). CDR3 size: 13 residues. The CDR3 loop is CASSQANSDTQYF. The CDR3 region has the DNA TGTGCCAGCAGCCAGGCAAACTCGGATACGCAGTATTTT.

The chain carries TRBV18 and TRBJ2-1, with D possibly being TRBD1 (6 bases). Looked up from germline, CDR1 is KGHSH and CDR2 is LQKENI. Trimming cost V 4 bases and J 8 bases, with 18 bases left between them. The CDR3 consists of 15 residues. This CDR3 reads CASSLSQGPSHEQFF. The CDR3 DNA reads as TGTGCCAGCTCACTCTCACAGGGACCCTCCCATGAGCAGTTCTTC.

V usage is TRBV20-1 and J usage is TRBJ2-5; D unresolved. The CDR3 contains 13 residues. Germline V gene data show CDR1 as DFQATT and CDR2 as SNEGSKA (reference sequence). Trimming stripped 0 bases from V and 10 bases from J, with 15 bases between. CDR3 residues: CSARDPHSVSQYF. The CDR3, as DNA: TGCAGTGCTAGAGATCCTCACTCTGTGAGCCAGTACTTC.

The V call is TRBV20-1, the J call TRBJ1-2; 8 positions agree with TRBD1. Germline lookup yields CDR1 DFQATT and CDR2 SNEGSKA (reference sequence). V gave up 8 bases and J gave up 2 bases; unmatched junction bases: 7. The length of the CDR3 is 13 residues. CDR3 DNA sequence: TGCAGTTCGGGTCAGGGGGCGAACTATGGCTACACCTTC. Encoded protein: CSSGQGANYGYTF.

The rearrangement uses TRBV6-4 and TRBJ2-3; possible D gene TRBD2, 7 bases. Germline loops: CDR1 MRHNA, CDR2 SNTAGT. The V end was cut by 6 bases, the J end by 1 base, with 17 bases between. This CDR3 has 16 residues. This CDR3 reads CASSPLRGGGTDTQYF. The CDR3 DNA follows: TGTGCCAGCAGCCCTCTGCGCGGGGGCGGCACAGATACGCAGTATTTT.

This chain links TRBV27 with TRBJ2-7; 10 bases are shared with TRBD1. CDR1 and CDR2 from the germline V gene are MNHEY and SMNVEV (reference sequence). Unmatched junction bases numbered 5, after V lost 8 bases and J lost 7 bases. The CDR3 contains 12 residues. The DNA of the CDR3 is TGTGCCAGCCGGACAGGGGGAGGGGAGCAGTACTTC. It encodes CASRTGGGEQYF.

This clonotype came up a few times. The chain uses TRBV12-3 or TRBV12-4 and TRBJ2-7; 11 nucleotides agree with TRBD1. The CDR3 consists of 15 residues. The J segment lost 3 bases and the V segment lost 6 bases, leaving 7 bases of the junction unmatched. The CDR3 DNA sequence: TGTGCCAGCAGCCTTGCGGGACAGGGGGGCTACGAGCAGTACTTC. This gives the protein CASSLAGQGGYEQYF.

The gene calls are TRBV12-3 or TRBV12-4 and TRBJ1-4; D is possibly TRBD1 (6 bases). This CDR3 region has 15 residues. Trimming removed 5 bases from V and 2 bases from J, with 12 bases in between. The CDR3 protein is CASSPRGGTNEKLFF. The CDR3 DNA is TGTGCCAGCAGTCCGCGCGGGGGCACTAATGAAAAACTGTTTTTT.

This clonotype was seen a handful of times. J is TRBJ2-7 and V is TRBV5-1; TRBD2 might be the D (5 bases). V shed 5 bases and J shed 1 base, with 16 bases lying between them. The germline V gene has CDR1 SGHRS and CDR2 YFSETQ. This CDR3 spans 15 amino acids. CDR3 DNA sequence: TGCGCCAGCAGACGCCTTCCGGACTCTTCCTACGAGCAGTACTTC. Protein: CASRRLPDSSYEQYF.

The CDR3 reads CASSETSGGAGEQFF. In nucleotides, the CDR3 is TGTGCCAGCAGCGAGACTAGCGGGGGGGCCGGTGAGCAGTTCTTC. The chain carries TRBV7-3 and TRBJ2-1; 14 bases are shared with TRBD2. V trimming: 5 bases; J trimming: 9 bases; junction bases outside the gene matches: 6. The CDR3 has 15 residues. Per the germline V gene, CDR1 is SGHTA and CDR2 is FQGTGA.

The chain carries TRBV20-1 and TRBJ2-7; D possibly corresponds to TRBD2 (7 bases). Trimming cost V 1 base and J 0 bases, with 13 bases left between them. Germline lookup yields CDR1 DFQATT and CDR2 SNEGSKA (reference sequence). The CDR3 is made up of 15 amino acids. CDR3 in amino acids: CSARAWAGASYEQYF. The CDR3 nucleotides are TGCAGTGCTAGAGCTTGGGCGGGGGCCTCCTACGAGCAGTACTTC.

The V gene is TRBV20-1, the J gene TRBJ2-4; TRBD1 or TRBD2 may be the D gene (5 bases each). Germline loops: CDR1 DFQATT, CDR2 SNEGSKA (reference sequence). CDR3 length: 14 residues. V lost 2 bases and J 13 bases, leaving 21 bases between the germline ends. The CDR3 loop is CSARPGTAYNEQYF. The CDR3 DNA is TGCAGTGCTAGACCCGGGACGGCCTACAATGAGCAGTACTTC.

This chain joins TRBV5-1 and TRBJ1-6; no firm D call. The CDR3 runs 15 residues. Between the trimmed V and J ends, which lost 2 bases and 10 bases, there was a span of 16 bases. From germline, CDR1 is SGHRS and CDR2 YFSETQ. CDR3: CASSFMTTVDSPLHF. The CDR3 DNA follows: TGCGCCAGCAGCTTCATGACAACGGTGGACTCACCCCTCCACTTT.

The chain links TRBV5-1 to TRBJ1-2; the D gene is possibly TRBD1 (5 bases). Germline assignment: CDR1 SGHRS and CDR2 YFSETQ. V was clipped by 5 bases and J by 3 bases, with 17 bases between them. The CDR3 spans 15 residues. The CDR3 sequence: CASRVTPGTDYGYTF. The CDR3 DNA sequence: TGCGCCAGCAGAGTGACTCCCGGGACGGACTATGGCTACACCTTC. The whole variable domain, remainder taken from reference TRBV5-1 and TRBJ1-2, is KAGVTQTPRYLIKTRGQQVTLSCSPISGHRSVSWYQQTPGQGLQFLFEYFSETQRNKGNFPGRFSGRQFSNSRSEMNVSTLELGDSALYLCASRVTPGTDYGYTFGSGTRLTVV.

The chain has TRBV12-3 or TRBV12-4 and TRBJ2-1; D is ambiguous. The J call is uncertain, as TRBJ2-7 better fits the DNA end. The CDR3 extends over 15 amino acids. The CDR3 coding sequence is TGTGCCAGCAGTTTAATTACAAGAAAATACAATGAGCAGTACTTC. Its protein is CASSLITRKYNEQYF.

The chain has TRBV28 and TRBJ1-2; 7 nucleotides line up with TRBD1. The length of the CDR3 is 16 residues. Germline CDR1 and CDR2: MDHEN and SYDVKM. The junction had 11 bases not matched to a gene; V was cut back by 3 bases and J by 4 bases. CDR3 loop: CASSFGDRRPGYGYTF. CDR3 DNA: TGTGCCAGCAGTTTCGGGGACAGACGACCTGGCTATGGCTACACCTTC.

Notes on this clonotype: A junction end diverges from the germline sequence, so it may reflect a read error. The chain is built from TRBV12-3 or TRBV12-4 and TRBJ2-3; D is perhaps TRBD1 or TRBD2 (7 bases each). The length of the CDR3 is 13 residues. The CDR3 is CVSRGGHTDTQYF. For the CDR3, the DNA is TGTGTCAGCAGGGGGGGACACACAGATACGCAGTATTTT.

The chain links TRBV12-3 or TRBV12-4 to TRBJ2-5; D not resolved. CDR3 length: 13 amino acids. Trimming pared 3 bases from V and 5 bases from J, leaving 10 bases between. The CDR3 DNA reads as TGTGCCAGCAGTTTTGACATTAATGAGACCCAGTACTTC. This gives the protein CASSFDINETQYF.

CDR3 in DNA: TGTGCCAGCAATCCAGCTCGGGCGGGGGGCAAAGCTTTCTTT. It encodes CASNPARAGGKAFF. J is TRBJ1-1 and V is TRBV28; D might be TRBD1 (6 bases). The CDR3 consists of 14 residues. Germline V lookup: CDR1 MDHEN, CDR2 SYDVKM. V gave up 7 bases and J gave up 9 bases, with 21 bases separating them.

This chain uses TRBV10-2 with TRBJ2-1; D not certain. Germline V CDR1 and CDR2: WSHSY, SAAADI. The CDR3 totals 12 residues. The V end was cut by 6 bases, the J end by 9 bases, with 12 bases between. This chain's CDR3 is CASSPPGLEQFF. In DNA form, the CDR3 reads TGCGCCAGCAGCCCCCCCGGGCTTGAGCAGTTCTTC.

V gene TRBV12-3 or TRBV12-4 combines with J gene TRBJ2-7; tentative D call: TRBD1 (6 bases). The V and J ends lost 3 bases and 3 bases respectively, with 9 bases between them. The CDR3 contains 13 residues. The CDR3 DNA follows: TGTGCCAGCAGTTTTGGGACAATCTACGAGCAGTACTTC. Translated: CASSFGTIYEQYF.

The gene calls are TRBV11-2 and TRBJ2-7; D is perhaps TRBD2 (5 bases). The germline V gene encodes CDR1 SGHAT and CDR2 FQNNGV. CDR3 size: 15 residues. Between the trimmed V and J ends, which lost 4 bases and 4 bases, there was a span of 17 bases. In DNA, the CDR3 is TGTGCCAGCAGCTCCTTCGGGAATCGGGAATACGAGCAGTACTTC. It translates to CASSSFGNREYEQYF.

With respect to this clonotype: An end of the junction does not agree with germline; a read error may underlie this. The CDR3 bases are TGTGCCAGCAGTTTCTCGGGGAGTTATGGGGCCAACATCCTGACTTTC. Amino acid sequence: CASSFSGSYGANILTF. The chain has TRBV12-3 or TRBV12-4 and TRBJ2-6, with D possibly being TRBD1 or TRBD2 (5 bases each). CDR3 size: 16 residues.

This clonotype was found a few times. CDR3 residues: CSVAGLASYEQYF. In DNA, the CDR3 is TGCAGCGTTGCAGGGCTAGCATCCTACGAGCAGTACTTC. The chain carries TRBV29-1 and TRBJ2-7; D tentatively fits TRBD1 or TRBD2 (5 bases each). The CDR3 is 13 residues long. The V gene's germline CDR1 is SQVTM and CDR2 ANQGSEA. The V and J ends lost 4 bases and 1 base respectively, with 11 bases between them.